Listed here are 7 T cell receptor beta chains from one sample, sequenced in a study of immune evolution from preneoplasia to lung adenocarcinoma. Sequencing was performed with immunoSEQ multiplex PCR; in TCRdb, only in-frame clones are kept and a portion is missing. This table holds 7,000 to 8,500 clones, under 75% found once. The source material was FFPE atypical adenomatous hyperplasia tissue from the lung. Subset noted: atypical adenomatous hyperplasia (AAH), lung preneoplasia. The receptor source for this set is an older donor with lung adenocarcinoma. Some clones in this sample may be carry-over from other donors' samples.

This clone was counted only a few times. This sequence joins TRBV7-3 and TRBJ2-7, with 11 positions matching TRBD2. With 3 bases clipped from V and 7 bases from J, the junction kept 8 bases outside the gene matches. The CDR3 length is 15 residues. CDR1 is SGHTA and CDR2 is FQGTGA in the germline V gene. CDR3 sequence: CASSFTSGGIGEQYF. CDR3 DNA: TGTGCCAGCAGCTTCACTAGCGGGGGAATTGGGGAGCAGTACTTC.

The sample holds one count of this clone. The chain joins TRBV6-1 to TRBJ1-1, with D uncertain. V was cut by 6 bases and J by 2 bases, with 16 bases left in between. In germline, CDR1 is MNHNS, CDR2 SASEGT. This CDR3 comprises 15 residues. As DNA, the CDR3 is TGTGCCAGCAGCCGATTCTTGGACGGTAACACTGAAGCTTTCTTT. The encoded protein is CASSRFLDGNTEAFF.

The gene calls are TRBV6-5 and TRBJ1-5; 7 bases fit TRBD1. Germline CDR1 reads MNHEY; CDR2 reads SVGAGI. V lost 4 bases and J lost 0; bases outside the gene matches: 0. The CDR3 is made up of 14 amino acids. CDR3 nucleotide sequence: TGTGCCAGCAGTTCAGGGGGTAGCAATCAGCCCCAGCATTTT. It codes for CASSSGGSNQPQHF.

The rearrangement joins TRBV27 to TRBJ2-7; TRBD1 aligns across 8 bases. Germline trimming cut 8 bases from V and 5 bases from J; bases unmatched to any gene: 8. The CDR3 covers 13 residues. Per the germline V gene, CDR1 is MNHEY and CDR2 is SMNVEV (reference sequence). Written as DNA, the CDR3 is TGTGCCAGCGGACTATCGACAGGGGACGAGCAGTACTTC. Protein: CASGLSTGDEQYF.

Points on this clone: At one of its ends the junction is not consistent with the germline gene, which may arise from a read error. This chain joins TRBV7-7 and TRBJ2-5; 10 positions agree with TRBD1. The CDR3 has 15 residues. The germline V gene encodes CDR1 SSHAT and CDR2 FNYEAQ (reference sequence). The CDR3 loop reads CASSLQTGGLETQYF. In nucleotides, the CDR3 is TGTGCTAGCAGCTTGCAGACAGGGGGCTTGGAGACCCAGTACTTC. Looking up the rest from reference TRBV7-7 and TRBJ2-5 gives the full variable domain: GAGVSQSPRYKVTKRGQDVTLRCDPISSHATLYWYQQALGQGPEFLTYFNYEAQPDKSGLPSDRFSAERPEGSISTLTIQRTEQRDSAMYRCASSLQTGGLETQYFGPGTRLLVL.

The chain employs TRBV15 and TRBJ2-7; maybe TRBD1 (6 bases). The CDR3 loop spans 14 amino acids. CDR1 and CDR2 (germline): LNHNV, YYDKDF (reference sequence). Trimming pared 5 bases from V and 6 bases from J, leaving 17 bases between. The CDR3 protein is CATSGAGQLGEQYF. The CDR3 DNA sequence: TGTGCCACCAGCGGGGCCGGACAGTTGGGCGAGCAGTACTTC.

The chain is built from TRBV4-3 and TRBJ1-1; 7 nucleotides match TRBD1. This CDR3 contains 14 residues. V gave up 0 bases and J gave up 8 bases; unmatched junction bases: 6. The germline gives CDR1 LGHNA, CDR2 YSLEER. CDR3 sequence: CASSQDFRTGEAFF. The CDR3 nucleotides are TGCGCCAGCAGCCAAGATTTTCGGACAGGAGAAGCTTTCTTT.